The 28 T cell receptor beta chains below all came from one sample that was sequenced in a study of T-cell memory formation after mild COVID-19. TCRdb re-analysed the 5' RACE reads in MiXCR, keeping a single row per CDR3 protein. The sample includes 290,000 or so distinct CDR3 sequences, approximately 19% seen only once; the top ten take 20% to 25%. Material for sequencing was PBMCs or a T cell subset sorted from them (not recorded which). These TCRs come from a man younger than 30 who had mild COVID-19 (a few samples of this study predate the infection). Cell type and time point are not known.

This clonotype has a handful of counts. CDR3 DNA: TGCGCCAGCAGCTTTATGGACAGCTACACCGGGGAGCTGTTTTTT. Its translation: CASSFMDSYTGELFF. The V gene is TRBV5-1, the J gene TRBJ2-2; weak D call: TRBD1 (6 bases). CDR1 is SGHRS, CDR2 YFSETQ, per germline. V was cut by 2 bases and J by 3 bases, with 11 bases left in between. The CDR3 totals 15 residues.

The chain uses TRBV7-9 and TRBJ2-2, with D hard to call. Trimming cost V 5 bases and J 4 bases, with 8 bases left between them. Per the germline V gene, CDR1 is SEHNR and CDR2 is FQNEAQ (reference sequence). The CDR3 runs 13 residues. DNA of the CDR3: TGTGCCAGCAGCGTCTACATCACCGGGGAGCTGTTTTTT. It yields the protein CASSVYITGELFF.

This clonotype has a count of ten or more. The rearrangement uses TRBV5-4 and TRBJ2-1; D may be TRBD1 (6 bases). The CDR3 is made up of 14 amino acids. Germline values: CDR1 SGHNT, CDR2 YYREEE (reference sequence). V lost 1 base and J lost 4, with 9 bases in between. The CDR3 here is CASSLWGPYNEQFF. The CDR3 nucleotides are TGTGCCAGCAGCTTGTGGGGGCCTTACAATGAGCAGTTCTTC.

The V and J genes are TRBV18 and TRBJ2-7, with D possibly matching TRBD1 (7 bases). Germline V lookup: CDR1 KGHSH, CDR2 LQKENI. CDR3 length: 15 residues. Trimming pared 5 bases from V and 3 bases from J, leaving 17 bases between. The CDR3 loop is CASSTGGTANYEQYV. CDR3 sequence (DNA): TGTGCCAGCTCAACGGGCGGGACAGCAAACTACGAGCAGTACGTC.

This clonotype was recorded a few times. The chain couples TRBV5-4 to TRBJ2-5; D not certain. The CDR3 is 13 amino acids. Per the germline V gene, CDR1 is SGHNT and CDR2 is YYREEE (reference sequence). V was clipped by 0 bases and J by 5 bases, with 8 bases between them. The CDR3, as DNA: TGTGCCAGCAGCTTGGATGCGCAGGAGACCCAGTACTTC. Protein: CASSLDAQETQYF.

The CDR3 DNA reads as TGTGCCAGCAGCCAGGCCCACTCTCAAGAGACCCAGTACTTC. Encoded protein: CASSQAHSQETQYF. J is TRBJ2-5 and V is TRBV7-2; the D is unclear. V was trimmed by 5 bases and J by 2 bases, leaving 12 bases between them. The germline CDR1 and CDR2 sequences are SGHTA and FQGNSA. The CDR3 is 14 residues long.

The chain couples TRBV11-2 to TRBJ2-2; D remains ambiguous. There are 13 residues in the CDR3. Trimming pared 2 bases from V and 5 bases from J, leaving 6 bases between. Germline-derived CDR1 and CDR2 are SGHAT and FQNNGV. Written as DNA, the CDR3 is TGTGCCAGCAGCTTACTGAGGACCGGGGAGCTGTTTTTT. Protein: CASSLLRTGELFF.

This clonotype was detected many times. The V gene is TRBV27, the J gene TRBJ1-1, with D possibly being TRBD1 (5 bases). CDR1 and CDR2 (germline): MNHEY, SMNVEV (reference sequence). The ends were cut back, 7 bases at V and 3 bases at J, with 15 bases in the middle. The CDR3 has 14 residues. The CDR3: CASTPGGIDTEAFF. The CDR3 DNA follows: TGTGCCAGCACCCCCGGGGGGATAGACACTGAAGCTTTCTTT.

This chain uses TRBV5-1 with TRBJ2-1, with TRBD2 as a possible D gene (5 bases). The germline gives CDR1 SGHRS, CDR2 YFSETQ. V dropped 0 bases and J dropped 5 bases, with 12 bases sitting between them. The CDR3 has 15 residues. The DNA for the CDR3 is TGCGCCAGCAGCTTGGATGGACTCCAGCACAATGAGCAGTTCTTC. It encodes CASSLDGLQHNEQFF.

The chain combines TRBV20-1 with TRBJ1-1, with TRBD1 identical over 9 bases. Germline V gives CDR1 DFQATT, CDR2 SNEGSKA (reference sequence). CDR3 length: 15 residues. Trimming at V came to 1 base and at J to 1 base, leaving 4 bases not matched to a gene. This CDR3 reads CSARVPDRGNTEAFF. The CDR3, as DNA: TGCAGTGCTAGAGTCCCGGACAGGGGGAACACTGAAGCTTTCTTT.

Ten or more counts support this clonotype. This rearrangement joins TRBV5-1 to TRBJ2-6; weak D call: TRBD1 (5 bases). The CDR3 contains 15 residues. The germline V gene encodes CDR1 SGHRS and CDR2 YFSETQ. V was shortened by 2 bases and J by 2 bases, with 8 bases between the two germline ends. The CDR3 here is CASSLRGAGANVLTF. CDR3 DNA: TGCGCCAGCAGCTTAAGGGGCGCTGGGGCCAACGTCCTGACTTTC.

The CDR3 loop is CASSLAAEGTQYF. CDR3 nucleotide sequence: TGCGCCAGCAGCTTGGCCGCTGAGGGGACGCAGTATTTT. V usage is TRBV5-1 and J usage is TRBJ2-3, with D perhaps matching TRBD1 or TRBD2 (5 bases each). This CDR3 has 13 amino acids. Germline CDR1 SGHRS, CDR2 YFSETQ. Trimming pared 0 bases from V and 9 bases from J, leaving 11 bases between.

CDR3 DNA sequence: TGTGCCAGCAGCCCCTTGCTGGGTAGCGGAGCTTTCTTT. Residues: CASSPLLGSGAFF. V gene TRBV7-9 combines with J gene TRBJ1-1; no clear D gene. V was trimmed by 5 bases and J by 10 bases, leaving 17 bases between them. This CDR3 has 13 residues. Germline loops: CDR1 SEHNR, CDR2 FQNEAQ (reference sequence).

The chain has TRBV3-1 and TRBJ2-1; D not resolved. The CDR3 totals 18 residues. CDR1 and CDR2 from the germline V gene are LGHDT and YNNKEL (reference sequence). V lost 1 base and J 3 bases, leaving 19 bases between the germline ends. The CDR3 spells CASSQGSRLDSYYNEQFF. The CDR3 DNA sequence: TGTGCCAGCAGCCAAGGGTCGAGACTCGATAGTTACTACAATGAGCAGTTCTTC.

The chain employs TRBV6-6 and TRBJ1-1; 10 positions match TRBD1. This CDR3 has 16 amino acids. Losses at the gene ends were 5 bases for V and 4 bases for J; bases not matched to a gene: 10. The V gene's germline CDR1 is MNHNY and CDR2 SVGAGI (reference sequence). CDR3 residues: CASSPPRQGAGTEAFF. The DNA of the CDR3 is TGTGCCAGCAGTCCCCCTCGACAGGGGGCGGGCACTGAAGCTTTCTTT.

In DNA, the CDR3 is TGTGCCAGCGCCAGCGGGGGGGCCGTCGAGACCCAGTACTTC. Amino acid sequence: CASASGGAVETQYF. The J gene is TRBJ2-5, the V gene TRBV18, with 10 bases fitting TRBD2. Trimming cost V 8 bases and J 5 bases; bases outside gene matches: 8. Germline V lookup: CDR1 KGHSH, CDR2 LQKENI. CDR3 size: 14 residues.

At least ten counts were recorded for this clonotype. V is TRBV4-2 and J is TRBJ1-6; 11 positions match TRBD1. CDR1 is LGHNA, CDR2 YNFKEQ, per germline. CDR3 length: 16 amino acids. The V gene end was trimmed by 0 bases and the J gene end by 9 bases; junction bases not matched to a gene: 4. CDR3 nucleotide sequence: TGTGCCAGCAGCCAAGATCGGGGGACAGGGGGTTCACCCCTCCACTTT. Translation gives CASSQDRGTGGSPLHF.

The chain joins TRBV4-2 to TRBJ2-1; 14 bases are a match to TRBD2. The V and J ends lost 4 bases and 1 base, in that order; junction bases with no gene match: 9. Looked up from germline, CDR1 is LGHNA and CDR2 is YNFKEQ. The CDR3 loop spans 19 amino acids. The CDR3 bases are TGTGCCAGCAGCCGGAGACTAGCGGGGGGGCTAGGTTCCTACAATGAGCAGTTCTTC. The encoded protein is CASSRRLAGGLGSYNEQFF.

This clonotype was counted a few times. V and J are TRBV5-4 and TRBJ2-7, with D possibly being TRBD1 (6 bases). This CDR3 spans 14 amino acids. V was trimmed by 3 bases and J by 2 bases, leaving 12 bases between them. Germline lookup yields CDR1 SGHNT and CDR2 YYREEE (reference sequence). CDR3 nucleotides: TGTGCCAGCAGCTATGGACAGTCACCCTACGAGCAGTACGTC. This encodes CASSYGQSPYEQYV.

The V gene is TRBV2, the J gene TRBJ1-4, with D tentatively TRBD1 (6 bases). Germline V gene data show CDR1 as SNHLY and CDR2 as FYNNEI. V gave up 6 bases and J gave up 6 bases, with 20 bases separating them. The CDR3 has 16 amino acids. CDR3 bases: TGTGCCAGCAGGAGAAACCTAGGGGGTGAGGATGAAAAACTGTTTTTT. This codes for CASRRNLGGEDEKLFF.

This clonotype was recorded at least ten times. J is TRBJ2-3 and V is TRBV7-2; the match to TRBD1 covers 7 bases. Germline V gives CDR1 SGHTA, CDR2 FQGNSA. This CDR3 has 14 residues. J gave up 0 bases and V 7 bases, and 4 bases lay outside the gene matches. The CDR3 loop reads CASNKGASTDTQYF. The CDR3 nucleotides read TGTGCCAGCAACAAGGGGGCGAGCACAGATACGCAGTATTTT.

J is TRBJ2-7 and V is TRBV12-3 or TRBV12-4; D unresolved. The CDR3 consists of 16 residues. Trimming shortened V by 2 bases and J by 4 bases, and 18 bases separated the two germline ends. This CDR3 is CASSLLGGLARYEQYF. DNA for the CDR3: TGTGCCAGCAGTTTATTGGGTGGCCTCGCGAGGTACGAGCAGTACTTC.

This clonotype turned up a few times. The genes are TRBV7-9 and TRBJ1-1; TRBD1 matches 7 bases. This CDR3 is 16 amino acids long. In germline, CDR1 is SEHNR, CDR2 FQNEAQ (reference sequence). The V and J ends lost 0 bases and 3 bases, in that order; junction bases with no gene match: 7. CDR3 residues: CASSLAGTVLHTEAFF. The CDR3 DNA is TGTGCCAGCAGCTTAGCTGGGACAGTCCTACACACTGAAGCTTTCTTT. The full variable domain, its missing parts supplied by reference TRBV7-9 and TRBJ1-1, is DTGVSQNPRHKITKRGQNVTFRCDPISEHNRLYWYRQTLGQGPEFLTYFQNEAQLEKSRLLSDRFSAERPKGSFSTLEIQRTEQGDSAMYLCASSLAGTVLHTEAFFGQGTRLTVV.

The rearrangement uses TRBV7-9 and TRBJ2-7, with 11 bases identical to TRBD1. The CDR3 runs to 14 residues. V dropped 5 bases and J dropped 4; count of bases not matched to a gene: 4. The germline gives CDR1 SEHNR, CDR2 FQNEAQ (reference sequence). The CDR3 region is CASSGQGAGYEQYF. CDR3 nucleotides: TGTGCCAGCAGCGGACAGGGGGCGGGTTACGAGCAGTACTTC.

This clonotype was observed a few times. This sequence joins TRBV18 and TRBJ2-7, with a weak D call TRBD1 (5 bases). The CDR3 extends over 13 amino acids. CDR1 KGHSH and CDR2 LQKENI come from the germline V gene. V shed 3 bases and J shed 2 bases, with 8 bases lying between them. The CDR3 DNA follows: TGTGCCAGCTCACCGCCAGGGCCCTACGAGCAGTACTTC. Translated: CASSPPGPYEQYF.

The chain couples TRBV7-8 to TRBJ2-3; 8 nucleotides agree with TRBD2. The ends lost 1 base at V and 2 bases at J; junction bases unmatched: 5. CDR1 is SGHVS, CDR2 FQNEAQ, per germline. This CDR3 contains 16 residues. The CDR3 DNA is TGTGCCAGCAGCTTAGGACTAGCGACTCTCACAGATACGCAGTATTTT. Amino acid sequence: CASSLGLATLTDTQYF.

This clonotype came up a few times. This sequence joins TRBV12-3 or TRBV12-4 and TRBJ1-1; TRBD1 agrees at 7 bases. V lost 4 bases to trimming and J lost 2 bases; unmatched junction nucleotides: 16. There are 18 residues in the CDR3. CDR3 amino acids: CASSSTGRSSPVNTEAFF. Here the CDR3 DNA reads TGTGCCAGCAGTTCGACAGGGCGCTCATCCCCAGTCAACACTGAAGCTTTCTTT.

This clonotype came up a few times. This CDR3 is CASSFRGATGGADTQYF. In nucleotides, the CDR3 is TGTGCCAGCAGTTTCAGGGGCGCTACCGGTGGGGCAGATACGCAGTATTTT. J is TRBJ2-3 and V is TRBV7-6, with D possibly matching TRBD1 (6 bases). Trimming shortened V by 6 bases and J by 4 bases, and 23 bases separated the two germline ends. Germline V gives CDR1 SGHVS, CDR2 FNYEAQ. The CDR3 totals 17 residues.